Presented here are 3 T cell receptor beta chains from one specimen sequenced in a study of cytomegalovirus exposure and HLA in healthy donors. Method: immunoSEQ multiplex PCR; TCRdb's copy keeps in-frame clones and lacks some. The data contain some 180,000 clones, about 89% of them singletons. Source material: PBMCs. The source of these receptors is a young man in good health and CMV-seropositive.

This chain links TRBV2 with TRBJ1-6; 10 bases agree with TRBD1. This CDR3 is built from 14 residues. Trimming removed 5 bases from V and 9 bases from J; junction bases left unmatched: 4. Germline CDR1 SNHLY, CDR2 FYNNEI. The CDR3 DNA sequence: TGTGCCAGCAGTCTCCGGGACAGGGGTTCACCCCTCCACTTT. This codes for CASSLRDRGSPLHF.

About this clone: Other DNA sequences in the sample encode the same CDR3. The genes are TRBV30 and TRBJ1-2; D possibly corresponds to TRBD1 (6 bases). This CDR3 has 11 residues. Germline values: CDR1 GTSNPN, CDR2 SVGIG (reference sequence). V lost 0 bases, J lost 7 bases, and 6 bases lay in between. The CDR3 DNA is TGTGCCTGGAGTGTAGGGGGTGGCTACACCTTC. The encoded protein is CAWSVGGGYTF.

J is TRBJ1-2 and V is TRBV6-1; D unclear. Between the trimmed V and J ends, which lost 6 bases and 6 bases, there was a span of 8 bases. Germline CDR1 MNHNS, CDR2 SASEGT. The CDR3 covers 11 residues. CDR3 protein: CASRAGNGYTF. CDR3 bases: TGTGCCAGCAGGGCCGGAAATGGCTACACCTTC.